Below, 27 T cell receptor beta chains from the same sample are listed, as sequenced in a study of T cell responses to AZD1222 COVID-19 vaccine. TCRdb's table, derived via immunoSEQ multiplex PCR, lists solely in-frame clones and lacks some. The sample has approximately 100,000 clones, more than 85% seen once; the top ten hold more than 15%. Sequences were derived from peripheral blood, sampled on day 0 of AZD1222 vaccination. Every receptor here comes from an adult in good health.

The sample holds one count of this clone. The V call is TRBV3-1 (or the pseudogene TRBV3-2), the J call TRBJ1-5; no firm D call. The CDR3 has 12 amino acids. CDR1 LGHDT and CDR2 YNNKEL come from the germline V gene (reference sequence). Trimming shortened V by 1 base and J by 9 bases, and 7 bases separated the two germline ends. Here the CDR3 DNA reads TGTGCCAGCAGCCAAGGGCCCCTGCCCCAGCATTTT. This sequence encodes CASSQGPLPQHF.

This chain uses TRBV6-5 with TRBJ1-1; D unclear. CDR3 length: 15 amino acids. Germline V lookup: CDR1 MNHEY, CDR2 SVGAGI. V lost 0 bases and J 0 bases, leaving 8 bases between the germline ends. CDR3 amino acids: CASSYSNAVNTEAFF. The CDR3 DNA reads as TGTGCCAGCAGTTACTCGAATGCAGTGAACACTGAAGCTTTCTTT.

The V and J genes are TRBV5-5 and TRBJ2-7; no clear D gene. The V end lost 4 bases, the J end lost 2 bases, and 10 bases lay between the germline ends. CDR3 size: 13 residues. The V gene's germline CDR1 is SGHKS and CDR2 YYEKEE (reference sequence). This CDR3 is CASSLRPAYEQYF. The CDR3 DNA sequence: TGTGCCAGCAGCCTAAGACCGGCCTACGAGCAGTACTTC.

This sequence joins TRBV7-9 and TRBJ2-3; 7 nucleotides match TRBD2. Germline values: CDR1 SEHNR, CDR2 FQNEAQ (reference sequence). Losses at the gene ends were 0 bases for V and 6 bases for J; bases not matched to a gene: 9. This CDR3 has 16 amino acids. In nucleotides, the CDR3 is TGTGCCAGCAGCTTAGCGATTAGCGGGTTAATTGATACGCAGTATTTT. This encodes CASSLAISGLIDTQYF.

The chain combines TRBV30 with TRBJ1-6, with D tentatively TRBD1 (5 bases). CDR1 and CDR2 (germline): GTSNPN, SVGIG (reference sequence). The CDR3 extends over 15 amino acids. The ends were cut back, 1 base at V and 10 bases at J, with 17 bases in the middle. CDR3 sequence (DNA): TGTGCCTGGAGTGGTCCCCAGGGACCTCAGTCACCCCTCCACTTT. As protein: CAWSGPQGPQSPLHF.

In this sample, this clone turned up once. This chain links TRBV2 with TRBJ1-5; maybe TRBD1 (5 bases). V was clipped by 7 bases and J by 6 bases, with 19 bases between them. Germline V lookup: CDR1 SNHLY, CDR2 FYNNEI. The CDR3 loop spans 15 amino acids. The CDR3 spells CASNPYGGLGQPQHF. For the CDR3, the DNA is TGTGCCAGCAACCCTTACGGGGGATTGGGTCAGCCCCAGCATTTT.

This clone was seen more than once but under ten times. Here the CDR3 reads CASSSFGVTNEKLFF. DNA of the CDR3: TGTGCCAGCAGTTCGTTCGGGGTTACTAATGAAAAACTGTTTTTT. The rearrangement links TRBV6-2 or TRBV6-3 to TRBJ1-4; D remains ambiguous. V was trimmed by 4 bases and J by 2 bases, leaving 11 bases between them. The CDR3 spans 15 residues. The germline CDR1 and CDR2 sequences are MNHEY and SVGEGT.

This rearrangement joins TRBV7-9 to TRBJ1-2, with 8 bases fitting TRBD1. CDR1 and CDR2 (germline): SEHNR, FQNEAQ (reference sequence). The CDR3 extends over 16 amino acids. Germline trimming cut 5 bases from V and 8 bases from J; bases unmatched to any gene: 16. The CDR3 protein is CASSLPYGQGRGGYTF. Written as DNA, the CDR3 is TGTGCCAGCAGCCTTCCTTACGGACAGGGAAGAGGCGGCTACACCTTC.

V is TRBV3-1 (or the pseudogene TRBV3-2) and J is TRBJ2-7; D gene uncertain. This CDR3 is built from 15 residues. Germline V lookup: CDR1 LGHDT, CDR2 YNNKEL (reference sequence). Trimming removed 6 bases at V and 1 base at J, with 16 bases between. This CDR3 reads CASSPQVAESYEQYF. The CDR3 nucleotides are TGTGCCAGCAGTCCCCAGGTCGCGGAGTCCTACGAGCAGTACTTC.

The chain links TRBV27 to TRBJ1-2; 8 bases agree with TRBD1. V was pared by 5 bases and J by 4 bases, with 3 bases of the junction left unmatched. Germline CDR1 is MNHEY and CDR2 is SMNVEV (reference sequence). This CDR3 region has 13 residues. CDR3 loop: CASSPGQGYGYTF. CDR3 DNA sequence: TGTGCCAGCAGTCCCGGACAGGGCTATGGCTACACCTTC.

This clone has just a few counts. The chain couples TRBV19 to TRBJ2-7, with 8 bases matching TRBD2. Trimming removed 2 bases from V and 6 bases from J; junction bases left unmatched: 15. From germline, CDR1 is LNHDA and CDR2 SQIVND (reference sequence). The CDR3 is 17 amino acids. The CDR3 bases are TGTGCCAGTAGTATATCGGCGGGAGGAACCCTAAGACCCGAGCAGTACTTC. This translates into CASSISAGGTLRPEQYF.

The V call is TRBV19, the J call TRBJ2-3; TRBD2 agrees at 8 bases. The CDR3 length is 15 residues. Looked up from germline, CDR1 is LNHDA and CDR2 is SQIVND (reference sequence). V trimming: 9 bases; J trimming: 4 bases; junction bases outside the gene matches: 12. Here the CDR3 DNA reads TGTGCCAGCGCTTTCGGACTAGCTCGTGCAGATACGCAGTATTTT. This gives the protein CASAFGLARADTQYF.

CDR3 region: CASSAGTGKTYEQYF. For the CDR3, the DNA is TGTGCCAGCAGCGCCGGGACAGGGAAGACCTACGAGCAGTACTTC. The chain couples TRBV7-9 to TRBJ2-7; TRBD1 matches 9 bases. The CDR3 loop spans 15 amino acids. With V trimmed by 5 bases and J by 2 bases, 7 bases remained unmatched. In germline, CDR1 is SEHNR, CDR2 FQNEAQ (reference sequence).

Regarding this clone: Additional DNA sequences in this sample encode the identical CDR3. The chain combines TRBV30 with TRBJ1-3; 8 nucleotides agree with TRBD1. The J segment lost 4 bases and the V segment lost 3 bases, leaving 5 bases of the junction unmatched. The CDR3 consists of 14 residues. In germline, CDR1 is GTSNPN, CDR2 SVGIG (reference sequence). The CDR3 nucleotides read TGTGCCTGGAGCACAGGGGGTTCGGGAAACACCATATATTTT. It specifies CAWSTGGSGNTIYF. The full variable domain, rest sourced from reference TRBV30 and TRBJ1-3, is SQTIHQWPATLVQPVGSPLSLECTVEGTSNPNLYWYRQAAGRGLQLLFYSVGIGQISSEVPQNLSASRPQDRQFILSSKKLLLSDSGFYLCAWSTGGSGNTIYFGEGSWLTVV.

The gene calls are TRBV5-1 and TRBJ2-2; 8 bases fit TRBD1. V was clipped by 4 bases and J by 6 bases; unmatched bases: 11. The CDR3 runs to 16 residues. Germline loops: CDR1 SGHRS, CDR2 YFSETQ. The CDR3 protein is CASSLGSQGQAGELFF. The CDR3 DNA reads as TGCGCCAGCAGCCTGGGTTCGCAGGGACAGGCCGGGGAGCTGTTTTTT.

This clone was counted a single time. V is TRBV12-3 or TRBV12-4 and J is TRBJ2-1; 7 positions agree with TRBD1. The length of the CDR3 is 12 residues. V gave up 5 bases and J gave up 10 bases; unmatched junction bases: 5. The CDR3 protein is CASSITGEEQFF. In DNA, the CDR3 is TGTGCCAGCAGTATAACAGGGGAGGAGCAGTTCTTC.

The DNA of the CDR3 is TGCAGCGTATTATACAGGGGGCGGCTTCCCATGAACACTGAAGCTTTCTTT. Encoded protein: CSVLYRGRLPMNTEAFF. The chain employs TRBV29-1 and TRBJ1-1, with 9 nucleotides matching TRBD1. Germline lookup yields CDR1 SQVTM and CDR2 ANQGSEA. CDR3 size: 17 residues. Trimming at V came to 6 bases and at J to 0 bases, leaving 14 bases not matched to a gene.

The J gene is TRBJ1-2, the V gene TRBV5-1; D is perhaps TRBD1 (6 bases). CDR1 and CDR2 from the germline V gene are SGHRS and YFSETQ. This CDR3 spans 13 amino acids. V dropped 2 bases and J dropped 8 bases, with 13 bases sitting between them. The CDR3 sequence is CASSFNRDHGYTF. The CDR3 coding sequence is TGCGCCAGCAGCTTCAACAGGGATCACGGCTACACCTTC.

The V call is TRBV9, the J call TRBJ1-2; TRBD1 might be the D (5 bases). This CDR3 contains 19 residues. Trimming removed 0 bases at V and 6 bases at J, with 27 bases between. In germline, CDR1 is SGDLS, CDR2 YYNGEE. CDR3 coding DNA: TGTGCCAGCAGCGTAGCGTCTTGGAGACAGTACAACTATTTAGATGGCTACACCTTC. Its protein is CASSVASWRQYNYLDGYTF.

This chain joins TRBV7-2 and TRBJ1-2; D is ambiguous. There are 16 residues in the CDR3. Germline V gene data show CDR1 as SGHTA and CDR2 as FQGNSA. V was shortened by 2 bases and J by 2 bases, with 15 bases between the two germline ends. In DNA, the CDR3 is TGTGCCAGCAGCTTAATGGGGTCGGCAGAGAACTATGGCTACACCTTC. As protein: CASSLMGSAENYGYTF.

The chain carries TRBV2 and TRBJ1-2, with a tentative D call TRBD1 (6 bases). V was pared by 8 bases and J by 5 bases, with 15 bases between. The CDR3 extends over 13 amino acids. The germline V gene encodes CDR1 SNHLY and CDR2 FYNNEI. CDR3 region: CASSKDSMYGYTF. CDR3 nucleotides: TGTGCCAGCTCAAAGGACAGTATGTATGGCTACACCTTC.

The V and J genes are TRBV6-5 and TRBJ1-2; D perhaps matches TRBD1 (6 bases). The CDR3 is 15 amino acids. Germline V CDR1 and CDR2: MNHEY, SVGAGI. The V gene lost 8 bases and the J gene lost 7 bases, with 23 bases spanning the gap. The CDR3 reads CASGDTYRGAGGYTF. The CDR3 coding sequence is TGTGCCAGCGGCGACACGTATCGGGGGGCGGGTGGCTACACCTTC.

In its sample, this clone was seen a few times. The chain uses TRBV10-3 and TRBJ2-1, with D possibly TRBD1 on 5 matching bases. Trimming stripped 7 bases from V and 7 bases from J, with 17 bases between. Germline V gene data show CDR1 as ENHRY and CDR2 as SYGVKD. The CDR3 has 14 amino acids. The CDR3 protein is CAITPSRAQNEQFF. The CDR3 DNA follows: TGTGCCATCACCCCGTCCAGGGCTCAGAATGAGCAGTTCTTC.

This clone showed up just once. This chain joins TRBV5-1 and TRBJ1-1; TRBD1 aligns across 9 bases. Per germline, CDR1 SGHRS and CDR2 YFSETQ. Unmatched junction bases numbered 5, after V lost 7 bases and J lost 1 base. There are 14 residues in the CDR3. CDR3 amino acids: CASQRGQGNTEAFF. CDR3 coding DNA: TGCGCCAGCCAGAGGGGACAGGGGAACACTGAAGCTTTCTTT.

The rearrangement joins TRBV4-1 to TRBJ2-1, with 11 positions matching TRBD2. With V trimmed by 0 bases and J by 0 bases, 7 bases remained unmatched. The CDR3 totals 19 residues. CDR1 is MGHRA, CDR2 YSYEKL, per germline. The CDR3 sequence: CASSQELAGVGHSYNEQFF. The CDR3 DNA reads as TGCGCCAGCAGCCAAGAACTAGCGGGAGTCGGACACTCCTACAATGAGCAGTTCTTC.

The CDR3 nucleotides read TGCGCCAGCAGGAGAACAGTGTCCCCGGTCGAACACACTGAAGCTTTCTTT. It yields the protein CASRRTVSPVEHTEAFF. The gene calls are TRBV10-2 and TRBJ1-1, with D hard to call. This CDR3 region has 17 residues. Germline V lookup: CDR1 WSHSY, CDR2 SAAADI. With 6 bases removed from V and 3 bases from J, the gap between germline ends came to 23 bases.

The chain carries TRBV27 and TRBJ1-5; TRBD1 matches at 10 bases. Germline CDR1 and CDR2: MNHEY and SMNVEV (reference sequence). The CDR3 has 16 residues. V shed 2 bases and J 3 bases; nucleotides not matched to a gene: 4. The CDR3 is CASSLRTGGYNQPQHF. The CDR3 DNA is TGTGCCAGCAGTTTAAGGACAGGGGGGTACAATCAGCCCCAGCATTTT.